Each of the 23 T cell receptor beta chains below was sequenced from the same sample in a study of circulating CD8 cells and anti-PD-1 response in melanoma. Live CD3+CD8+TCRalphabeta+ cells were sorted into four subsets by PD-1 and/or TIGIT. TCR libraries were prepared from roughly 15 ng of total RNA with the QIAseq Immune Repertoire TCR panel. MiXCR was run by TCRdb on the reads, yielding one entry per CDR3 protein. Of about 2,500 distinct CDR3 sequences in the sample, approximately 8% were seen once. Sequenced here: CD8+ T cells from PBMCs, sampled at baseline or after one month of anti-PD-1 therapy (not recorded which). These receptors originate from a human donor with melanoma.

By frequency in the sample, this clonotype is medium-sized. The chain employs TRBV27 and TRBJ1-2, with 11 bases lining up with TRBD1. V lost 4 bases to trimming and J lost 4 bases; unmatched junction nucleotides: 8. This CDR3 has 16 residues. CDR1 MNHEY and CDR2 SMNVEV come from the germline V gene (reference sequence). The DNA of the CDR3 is TGTGCCAGCAGTTACTCAGGACAGGGGGCTGGCTATGGCTACACCTTC. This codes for CASSYSGQGAGYGYTF.

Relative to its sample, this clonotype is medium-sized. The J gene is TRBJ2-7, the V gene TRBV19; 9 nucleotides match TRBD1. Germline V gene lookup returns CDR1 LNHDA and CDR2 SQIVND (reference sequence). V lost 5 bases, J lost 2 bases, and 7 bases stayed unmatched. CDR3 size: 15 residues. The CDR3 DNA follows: TGTGCCAGTAGTTCGCCGGGACAGGGAACCTACGAGCAGTACTTC. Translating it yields CASSSPGQGTYEQYF. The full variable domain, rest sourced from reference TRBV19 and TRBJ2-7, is DGGITQSPKYLFRKEGQNVTLSCEQNLNHDAMYWYRQDPGQGLRLIYYSQIVNDFQKGDIAEGYSVSREKKESFPLTVTSAQKNPTAFYLCASSSPGQGTYEQYFGPGTRLTVT.

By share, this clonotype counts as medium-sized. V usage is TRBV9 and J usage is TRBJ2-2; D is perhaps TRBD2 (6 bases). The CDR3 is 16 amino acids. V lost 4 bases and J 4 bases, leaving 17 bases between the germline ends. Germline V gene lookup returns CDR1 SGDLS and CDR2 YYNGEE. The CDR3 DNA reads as TGTGCCAGCAGCCTTCGCTTGGAGGGGTCCACCGGGGAGCTGTTTTTT. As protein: CASSLRLEGSTGELFF.

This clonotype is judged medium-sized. CDR3 amino acids: CASSLIPTGGDYEQYF. For the CDR3, the DNA is TGTGCCAGCAGCCTGATACCGACAGGGGGGGACTACGAGCAGTACTTC. The V and J genes are TRBV7-8 and TRBJ2-7; 9 bases agree with TRBD1. V gave up 5 bases and J gave up 3 bases; unmatched junction bases: 11. The CDR3 is 16 residues long. Germline CDR1 is SGHVS and CDR2 is FQNEAQ.

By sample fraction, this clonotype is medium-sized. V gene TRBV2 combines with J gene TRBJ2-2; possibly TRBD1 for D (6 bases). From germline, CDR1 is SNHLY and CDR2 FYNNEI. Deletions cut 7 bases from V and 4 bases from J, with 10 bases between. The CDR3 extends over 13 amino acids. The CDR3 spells CASKDSSTGELFF. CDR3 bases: TGTGCCAGCAAGGACAGTTCCACCGGGGAGCTGTTTTTT.

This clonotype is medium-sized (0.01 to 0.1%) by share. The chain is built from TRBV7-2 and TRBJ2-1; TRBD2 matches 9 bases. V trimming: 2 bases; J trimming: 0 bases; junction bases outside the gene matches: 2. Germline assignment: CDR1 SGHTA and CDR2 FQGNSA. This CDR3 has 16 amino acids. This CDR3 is CASSLLSGSSYNEQFF. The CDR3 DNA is TGTGCCAGCAGCTTACTTAGCGGGAGCTCCTACAATGAGCAGTTCTTC.

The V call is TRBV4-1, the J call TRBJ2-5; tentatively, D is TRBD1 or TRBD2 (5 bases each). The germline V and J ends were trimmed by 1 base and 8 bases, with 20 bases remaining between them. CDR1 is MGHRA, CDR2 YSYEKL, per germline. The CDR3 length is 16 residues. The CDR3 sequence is CASSQVGRSDPGTQYF. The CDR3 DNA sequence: TGCGCCAGCAGCCAAGTGGGACGGAGTGACCCAGGAACCCAGTACTTC.

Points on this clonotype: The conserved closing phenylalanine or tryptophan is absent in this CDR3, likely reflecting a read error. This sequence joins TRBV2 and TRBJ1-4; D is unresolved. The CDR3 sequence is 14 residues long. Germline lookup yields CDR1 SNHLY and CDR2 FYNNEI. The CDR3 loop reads CASSEIGPSEELFL. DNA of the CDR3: TGTGCCAGCAGTGAAATAGGGCCGTCTGAAGAACTGTTTCTT.

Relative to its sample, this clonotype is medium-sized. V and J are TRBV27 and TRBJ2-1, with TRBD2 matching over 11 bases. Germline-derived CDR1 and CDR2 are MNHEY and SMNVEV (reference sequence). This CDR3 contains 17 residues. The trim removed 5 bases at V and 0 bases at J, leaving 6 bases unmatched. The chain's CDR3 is CASSESSGGISYNEQFF. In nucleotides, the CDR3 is TGTGCCAGCAGTGAATCTAGCGGGGGGATCTCCTACAATGAGCAGTTCTTC.

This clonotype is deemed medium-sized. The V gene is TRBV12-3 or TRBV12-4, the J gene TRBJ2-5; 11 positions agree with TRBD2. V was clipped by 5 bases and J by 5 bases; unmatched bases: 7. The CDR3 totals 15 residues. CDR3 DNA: TGTGCCAGCAGTAACCCACTAGCGGGGGACGAGACCCAGTACTTC. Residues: CASSNPLAGDETQYF.

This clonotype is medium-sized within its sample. For the CDR3, the DNA is TGTGCCAGCAGTTTCCTCGATAGCAATCAGCCCCAGCATTTT. Translation: CASSFLDSNQPQHF. This sequence joins TRBV28 and TRBJ1-5; D not certain. The CDR3 is 14 amino acids. With 3 bases removed from V and 0 bases from J, the gap between germline ends came to 6 bases. Germline CDR1 MDHEN, CDR2 SYDVKM.

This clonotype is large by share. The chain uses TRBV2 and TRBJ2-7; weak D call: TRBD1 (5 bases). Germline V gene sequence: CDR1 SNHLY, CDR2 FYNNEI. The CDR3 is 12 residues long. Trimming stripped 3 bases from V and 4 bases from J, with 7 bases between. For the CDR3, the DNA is TGTGCCAGCAGTGATCAGGGTTACGAGCAGTACTTC. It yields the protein CASSDQGYEQYF.

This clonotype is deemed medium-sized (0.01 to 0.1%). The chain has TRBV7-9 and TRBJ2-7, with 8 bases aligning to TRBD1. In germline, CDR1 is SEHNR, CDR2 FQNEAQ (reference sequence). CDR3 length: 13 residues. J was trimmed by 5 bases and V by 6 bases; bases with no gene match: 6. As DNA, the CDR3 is TGTGCCAGCAGGCCGGGACAGGTGAACGAGCAGTACTTC. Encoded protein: CASRPGQVNEQYF.

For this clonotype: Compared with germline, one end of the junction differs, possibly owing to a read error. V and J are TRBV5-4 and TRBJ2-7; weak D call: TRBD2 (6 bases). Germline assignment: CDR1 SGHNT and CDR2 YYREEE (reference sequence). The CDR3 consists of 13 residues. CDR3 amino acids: CASSPGGAYERYF. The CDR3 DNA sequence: TGTGCCAGCAGCCCCGGGGGAGCCTACGAGCGGTACTTC.

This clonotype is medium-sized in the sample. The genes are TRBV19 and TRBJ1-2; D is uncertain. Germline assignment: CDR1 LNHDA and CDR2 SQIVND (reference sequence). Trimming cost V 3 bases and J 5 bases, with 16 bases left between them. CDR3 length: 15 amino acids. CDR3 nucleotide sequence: TGTGCCAGTAGTATTAAGTGGCCCGAAGAATATGGCTACACCTTC. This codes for CASSIKWPEEYGYTF.

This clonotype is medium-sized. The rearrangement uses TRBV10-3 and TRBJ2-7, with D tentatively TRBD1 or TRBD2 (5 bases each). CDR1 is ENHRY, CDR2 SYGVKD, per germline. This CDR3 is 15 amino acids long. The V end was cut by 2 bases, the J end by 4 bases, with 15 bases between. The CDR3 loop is CAISEAGTPEYEQYF. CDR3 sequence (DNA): TGTGCCATCAGTGAGGCCGGGACCCCGGAGTACGAGCAGTACTTC.

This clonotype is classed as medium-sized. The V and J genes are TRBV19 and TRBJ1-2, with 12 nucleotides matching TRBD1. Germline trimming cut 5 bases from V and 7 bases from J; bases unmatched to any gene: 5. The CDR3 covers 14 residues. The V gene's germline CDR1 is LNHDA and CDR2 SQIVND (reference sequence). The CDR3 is CASSPGQGASGYTF. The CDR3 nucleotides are TGTGCCAGTAGTCCGGGACAGGGGGCGAGTGGCTACACCTTC.

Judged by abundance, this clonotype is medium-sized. For the CDR3, the DNA is TGTGCCAGCAGCCTCGCGAGGGGAACCTACAATGAGCAGTTCTTC. This sequence encodes CASSLARGTYNEQFF. The chain employs TRBV11-2 and TRBJ2-1; TRBD1 or TRBD2 may be the D gene (5 bases each). V was pared by 5 bases and J by 2 bases, with 13 bases between. Germline V gene sequence: CDR1 SGHAT, CDR2 FQNNGV. This CDR3 comprises 15 residues.

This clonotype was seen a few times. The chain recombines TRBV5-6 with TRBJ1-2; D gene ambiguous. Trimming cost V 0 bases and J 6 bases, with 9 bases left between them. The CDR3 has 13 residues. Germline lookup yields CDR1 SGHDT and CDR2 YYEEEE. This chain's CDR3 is CASSLGPRDGYTF. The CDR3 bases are TGTGCCAGCAGCTTGGGGCCAAGAGATGGCTACACCTTC. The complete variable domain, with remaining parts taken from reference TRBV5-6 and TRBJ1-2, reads DAGVTQSPTHLIKTRGQQVTLRCSPKSGHDTVSWYQQALGQGPQFIFQYYEEEERQRGNFPDRFSGHQFPNYSSELNVNALLLGDSALYLCASSLGPRDGYTFGSGTRLTVV.

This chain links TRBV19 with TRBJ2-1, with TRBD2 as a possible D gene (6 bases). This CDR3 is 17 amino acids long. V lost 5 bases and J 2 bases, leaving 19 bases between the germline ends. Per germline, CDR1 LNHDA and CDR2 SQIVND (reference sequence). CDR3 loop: CASSPEPTSRAYNEQFF. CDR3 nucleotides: TGTGCCAGTAGTCCCGAGCCGACTAGTCGCGCCTACAATGAGCAGTTCTTC. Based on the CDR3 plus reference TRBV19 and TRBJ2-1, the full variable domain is DGGITQSPKYLFRKEGQNVTLSCEQNLNHDAMYWYRQDPGQGLRLIYYSQIVNDFQKGDIAEGYSVSREKKESFPLTVTSAQKNPTAFYLCASSPEPTSRAYNEQFFGPGTRLTVL.

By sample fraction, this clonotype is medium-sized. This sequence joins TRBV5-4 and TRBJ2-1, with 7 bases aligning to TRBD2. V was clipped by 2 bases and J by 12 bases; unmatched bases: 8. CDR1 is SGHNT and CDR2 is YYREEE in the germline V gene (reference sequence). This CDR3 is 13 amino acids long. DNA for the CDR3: TGTGCCAGCAGCTTTTCGGGGGGAATAGGGCAGTTCTTC. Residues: CASSFSGGIGQFF.

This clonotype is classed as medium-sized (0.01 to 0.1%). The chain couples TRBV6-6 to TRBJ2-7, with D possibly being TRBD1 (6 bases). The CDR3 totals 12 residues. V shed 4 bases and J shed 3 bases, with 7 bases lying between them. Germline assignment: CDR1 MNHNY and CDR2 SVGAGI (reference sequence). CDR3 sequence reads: CASSLDSYEQYF. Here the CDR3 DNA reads TGTGCCAGCAGTTTGGACAGCTACGAGCAGTACTTC.

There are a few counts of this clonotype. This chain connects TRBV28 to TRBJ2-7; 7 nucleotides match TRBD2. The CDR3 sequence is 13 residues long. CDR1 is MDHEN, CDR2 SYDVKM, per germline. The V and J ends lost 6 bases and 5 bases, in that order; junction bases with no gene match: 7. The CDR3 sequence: CASSTRGGHEQYF. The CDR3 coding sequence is TGTGCCAGCAGCACCCGCGGGGGACACGAGCAGTACTTC.